This record covers a single T cell receptor beta chain. The antigen is unknown. The ends lost 3 bases at V and 2 bases at J; junction bases unmatched: 8. From germline, CDR1 is MDHEN and CDR2 SYDVKM. This CDR3 contains 16 residues. This entry is derived from a study of blood T cells in healthy people across ages. A second PCR of 7 to 11 cycles used a sample-barcoded 5' primer and a J-beta primer mix. TCRdb redid the calling of the 5' RACE reads with MiXCR, one entry per CDR3 protein. Seen here are 1.5 million to 2 million distinct CDR3 sequences, approximately 30% observed once, and the top ten hold less than 9.5%. Healthy Caucasian individuals from Russia aged about 6 to 100 served as donors. The extraction recovered at least 5 micrograms of total RNA per sample. Study-wide results and caveats: There were more naive CD4+ cells and higher diversity in long-lived donors than in aged donors.

Sequenced: blood. This TCR was recovered from a woman in her thirties in good health. This rearrangement joins TRBV28 to TRBJ2-7, with 9 bases that match TRBD2. The CDR3 region has the DNA TGTGCCAGCAGTTTTTCGCTAGCGGGGCTTACCTACGAGCAGTACTTC. Amino acid sequence: CASSFSLAGLTYEQYF.